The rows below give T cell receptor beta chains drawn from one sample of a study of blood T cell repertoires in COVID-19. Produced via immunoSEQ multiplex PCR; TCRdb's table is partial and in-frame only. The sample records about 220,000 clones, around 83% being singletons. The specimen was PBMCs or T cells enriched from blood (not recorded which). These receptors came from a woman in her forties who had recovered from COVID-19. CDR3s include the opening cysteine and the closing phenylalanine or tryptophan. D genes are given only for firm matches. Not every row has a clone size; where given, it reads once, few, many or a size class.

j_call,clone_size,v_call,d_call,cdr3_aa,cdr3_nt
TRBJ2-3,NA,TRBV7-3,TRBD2,CASSLTEGGRGTDTQYF,TGTGCCAGCAGCTTAACGGAAGGCGGGAGGGGCACAGATACGCAGTATTTT
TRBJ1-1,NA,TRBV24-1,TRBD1,CATSDSPRQGHTEAFF,TGTGCCACCAGTGATTCCCCGCGACAGGGCCACACTGAAGCTTTCTTT
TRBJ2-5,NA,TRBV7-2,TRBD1,CASSSRQGGETQYF,TGTGCCAGCAGCTCCAGACAGGGGGGAGAGACCCAGTACTTC
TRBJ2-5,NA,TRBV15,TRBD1,CGTGQGREETQYF,TGTGGAACGGGACAGGGGCGCGAGGAGACCCAGTACTTC
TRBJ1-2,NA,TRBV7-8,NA,CASSVQINYGYTF,TGTGCCAGCAGCGTACAGATTAACTATGGCTACACCTTC
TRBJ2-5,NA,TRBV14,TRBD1,CASSRTGTGGEETQYF,TGTGCCAGCAGCCGAACCGGGACAGGGGGGGAGGAGACCCAGTACTTC
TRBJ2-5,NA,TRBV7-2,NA,CASSAVLGAQETQYF,TGTGCCAGCAGCGCCGTATTGGGGGCTCAAGAGACCCAGTACTTC
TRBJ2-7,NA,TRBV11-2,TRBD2,CASSLSGTSLYEQYF,TGTGCCAGCAGCTTATCCGGGACTAGCCTCTACGAGCAGTACTTC
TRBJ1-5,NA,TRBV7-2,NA,CASSYKADQPQHF,TGTGCCAGCAGTTATAAAGCTGATCAGCCCCAGCATTTT
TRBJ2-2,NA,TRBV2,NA,CASSRQGQTGELFF,TGTGCCAGCAGTCGCCAGGGTCAGACCGGGGAGCTGTTTTTT
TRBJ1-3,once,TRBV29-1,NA,CSVETGSGNTIYF,TGCAGCGTTGAGACAGGCTCTGGAAACACCATATATTTT
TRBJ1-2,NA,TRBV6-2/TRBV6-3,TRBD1,CASSPYRDRSYGYTF,TGTGCCAGCAGTCCGTACCGGGACAGGTCCTATGGCTACACCTTC
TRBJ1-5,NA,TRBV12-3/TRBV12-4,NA,CASSFTRNQPQHF,TGTGCCAGCAGCTTTACCAGGAATCAGCCCCAGCATTTT
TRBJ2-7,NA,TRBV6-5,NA,CAIMGGNEQYF,TGTGCCATCATGGGGGGAAACGAGCAGTACTTC
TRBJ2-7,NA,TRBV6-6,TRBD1,CASSTPRQGNYEQYF,TGTGCCAGCAGTACCCCCAGACAGGGGAATTACGAGCAGTACTTC
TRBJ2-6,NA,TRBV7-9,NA,CASSFPTGANVLTF,TGTGCCAGCAGCTTTCCCACTGGGGCCAACGTCCTGACTTTC
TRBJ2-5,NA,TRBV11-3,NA,CASSMVGGARETQYF,TGTGCCAGCAGCATGGTCGGGGGAGCGAGGGAGACCCAGTACTTC
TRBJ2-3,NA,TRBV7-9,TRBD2,CASSPLAGAVTDTQYF,TGTGCCAGCAGCCCATTAGCGGGAGCGGTGACAGATACGCAGTATTTT
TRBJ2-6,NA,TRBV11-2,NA,CASSLYPPGSGANVLTF,TGTGCCAGCAGCTTATATCCTCCGGGCTCTGGGGCCAACGTCCTGACTTTC
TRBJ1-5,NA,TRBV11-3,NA,CASSLGVNQPQHF,TGTGCCAGCAGCTTAGGCGTCAATCAGCCCCAGCATTTT
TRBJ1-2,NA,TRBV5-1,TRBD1,CASSIDRGQGYTF,TGCGCCAGCAGCATCGACAGGGGGCAGGGCTACACCTTC
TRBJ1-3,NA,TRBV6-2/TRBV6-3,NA,CASSYGQFGSGNTIYF,TGTGCCAGCAGTTACGGGCAGTTCGGCTCTGGAAACACCATATATTTT
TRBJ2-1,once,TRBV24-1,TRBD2,CATSKRLAGGPGSYNEQFF,TGTGCCACCAGTAAACGACTAGCGGGAGGCCCAGGGTCCTACAATGAGCAGTTCTTC
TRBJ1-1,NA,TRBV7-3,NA,CASSSYGGTNTEAFF,TGTGCCAGCAGCTCGTATGGCGGCACGAACACTGAAGCTTTCTTT
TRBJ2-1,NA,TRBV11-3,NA,CASSFELNEQFF,TGTGCCAGCAGCTTCGAACTCAATGAGCAGTTCTTC
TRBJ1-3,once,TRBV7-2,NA,CASSLGGALGNTIYF,TGTGCCAGCAGCTTAGGCGGGGCCCTCGGGAACACCATATATTTT
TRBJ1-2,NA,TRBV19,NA,CASSSSATGWDGYTF,TGTGCCAGTAGTTCCTCAGCAACAGGGTGGGATGGCTACACCTTC
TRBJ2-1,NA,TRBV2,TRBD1,CATRTGGRYEQFF,TGTGCCACCCGGACAGGGGGCAGGTATGAGCAGTTCTTC
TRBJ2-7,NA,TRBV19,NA,CASPRDKLTYEQYF,TGTGCCAGTCCTCGGGACAAACTGACCTACGAGCAGTACTTC
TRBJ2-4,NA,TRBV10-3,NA,CAISEGGQGENIQYF,TGTGCCATCAGTGAAGGTGGGCAGGGCGAAAACATTCAGTACTTC
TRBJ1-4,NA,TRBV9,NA,CASSAGGDEKLFF,TGTGCCAGCAGCGCGGGCGGGGATGAAAAACTGTTTTTT
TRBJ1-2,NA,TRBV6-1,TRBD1,CASSEDRVVGYTF,TGTGCCAGCAGTGAGGACAGGGTGGTAGGCTACACCTTC
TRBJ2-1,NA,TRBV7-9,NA,CASSLDRGVEQFF,TGTGCCAGCAGCTTAGATCGAGGTGTTGAGCAGTTCTTC
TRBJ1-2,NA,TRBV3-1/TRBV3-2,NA,CASSQDSGRSTLTF,TGTGCCAGCAGCCAAGATAGCGGGAGGTCCACGCTCACCTTC
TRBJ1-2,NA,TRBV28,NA,CASSSFNFPGFLGYTF,TGTGCCAGCAGTTCCTTTAACTTCCCGGGGTTCCTTGGCTACACCTTC
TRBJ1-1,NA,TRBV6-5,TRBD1,CASSYSYGQGEAFF,TGTGCCAGCAGTTACTCCTACGGACAGGGGGAAGCTTTCTTT
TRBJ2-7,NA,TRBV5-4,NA,CASSLILAREQYF,TGTGCCAGCAGCTTGATTCTAGCTCGGGAGCAGTACTTC
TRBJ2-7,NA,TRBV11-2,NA,CASSLDYSAYEQYF,TGTGCCAGCAGCTTAGACTACAGTGCCTACGAGCAGTACTTC
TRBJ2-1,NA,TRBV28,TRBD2,CASSRTSGTYNEQFF,TGTGCCAGCAGCCGGACTAGCGGGACTTACAATGAGCAGTTCTTC
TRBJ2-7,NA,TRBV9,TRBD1,CASSPGQGYEQYF,TGTGCCAGCAGCCCCGGACAGGGGTACGAGCAGTACTTC